This T cell receptor beta chain derives from a study of blood T cells in healthy people across ages. Alongside a J-beta primer mix, a sample-barcoded 5' primer served in a second PCR lasting about 6 to 12 cycles. MiXCR, applied by TCRdb to the 5' RACE reads, yields one record per CDR3 protein. Among about 1,400,000 distinct CDR3 sequences listed, approximately 59% were seen once. With 7 bases removed from V and 2 bases from J, the gap between germline ends came to 19 bases. From germline, CDR1 is MNHEY and CDR2 SVGAGI. The CDR3 covers 16 residues. The sequence came from a man aged 18 to 29 in good health. V and J are TRBV6-5 and TRBJ2-3; the D gene is possibly TRBD2 (6 bases). The sequencing input was blood. The CDR3 sequence is CASNPGLARNTDTQYF. DNA of the CDR3: TGTGCCAGCAACCCCGGGCTAGCGAGAAACACAGATACGCAGTATTTT.